Following are 5 T cell receptor beta chains from one sample sequenced in a study of T cell repertoires in cytomegalovirus infection. TCRdb reprocessed the reads with MiXCR, giving one entry per CDR3 protein. The sample shows about 130,000 distinct CDR3 sequences, 7.5% to 9% of them seen only once. The sample taken for sequencing was PBMCs. These receptors all come from a human donor in good health (CMV status not recorded). Some clones in this sample may be carry-over from other donors' samples.

This clonotype has a handful of counts. The chain couples TRBV6-5 to TRBJ1-4; D unresolved. Per the germline V gene, CDR1 is MNHEY and CDR2 is SVGAGI. The CDR3 is 11 residues long. The ends were cut back, 2 bases at V and 5 bases at J, with 0 bases in the middle. CDR3 region: CASSYNEKLFF. The CDR3 DNA reads TGTGCCAGCAGTTACAATGAAAAACTGTTTTTT.

Many counts were recorded for this clonotype. V is TRBV19 and J is TRBJ2-1; 8 bases map to TRBD2. The V gene's germline CDR1 is LNHDA and CDR2 SQIVND (reference sequence). The CDR3 loop spans 17 amino acids. With 7 bases clipped from V and 4 bases from J, the junction kept 15 bases outside the gene matches. The CDR3 here is CASTSMTTGGPYNEQFF. As DNA, the CDR3 is TGTGCCAGTACCTCAATGACCACGGGGGGGCCATACAATGAGCAGTTCTTC.

Ten or more counts support this clonotype. V gene TRBV7-8 combines with J gene TRBJ1-1, with D possibly TRBD1 on 6 matching bases. The CDR3 has 14 residues. The germline V and J ends were trimmed by 1 base and 4 bases, with 10 bases remaining between them. The germline V gene encodes CDR1 SGHVS and CDR2 FQNEAQ. The CDR3 sequence: CASSLGRGITEAFF. In DNA, the CDR3 is TGTGCCAGCAGCTTAGGGAGGGGGATCACTGAAGCTTTCTTT.

The CDR3 is CASKSVSDTQYF. The CDR3 DNA sequence: TGTGCCAGCAAGTCGGTTTCAGATACGCAGTATTTT. The chain joins TRBV2 to TRBJ2-3; D unclear. The V end lost 7 bases, the J end lost 4 bases, and 9 bases lay between the germline ends. The V gene's germline CDR1 is SNHLY and CDR2 FYNNEI. The CDR3 totals 12 residues.

This clonotype was observed at least ten times. The chain employs TRBV20-1 and TRBJ1-5; TRBD1 aligns across 7 bases. CDR1 DFQATT and CDR2 SNEGSKA come from the germline V gene (reference sequence). The CDR3 sequence is 16 residues long. J gave up 0 bases and V 6 bases, and 11 bases lay outside the gene matches. This CDR3 reads CSATTTGVSSNQPQHF. CDR3 nucleotide sequence: TGCAGTGCCACTACTACAGGGGTTTCTAGCAATCAGCCCCAGCATTTT.